This T cell receptor beta chain originates from a study of spatial heterogeneity in lung cancer. TCR cDNA molecules each had a unique molecular identifier. MiXCR was run by TCRdb on the 5' RACE reads, yielding one entry per CDR3 protein. The sample has about 47,000 distinct CDR3 sequences, roughly 8.1% seen once. This clonotype occurred many times. Its antigen is not identified. Time point here: blood at routine non-recurrence follow-up after resection. From tumor, nontumor lung or frozen PBMC, whole RNA was taken unsorted for sequencing. Looked up from germline, CDR1 is SGHVS and CDR2 is FQNEAQ. The CDR3 length is 14 residues. V was pared by 5 bases and J by 5 bases, with 14 bases between. The study, taken as a whole, reports: In blood, ubiquitous expanded tumor TCRs appeared more at resection than follow-up.

Sequencing was performed on PBMCs, taken at follow-up. V gene TRBV7-8 combines with J gene TRBJ2-3; the D is unclear. This clonotype was obtained from a female donor with early-stage non-small cell lung cancer. Written as DNA, the CDR3 is TGTGCCAGCAGCCCGTTTCGAGGTAGAGATACGCAGTATTTT. Translation gives CASSPFRGRDTQYF.